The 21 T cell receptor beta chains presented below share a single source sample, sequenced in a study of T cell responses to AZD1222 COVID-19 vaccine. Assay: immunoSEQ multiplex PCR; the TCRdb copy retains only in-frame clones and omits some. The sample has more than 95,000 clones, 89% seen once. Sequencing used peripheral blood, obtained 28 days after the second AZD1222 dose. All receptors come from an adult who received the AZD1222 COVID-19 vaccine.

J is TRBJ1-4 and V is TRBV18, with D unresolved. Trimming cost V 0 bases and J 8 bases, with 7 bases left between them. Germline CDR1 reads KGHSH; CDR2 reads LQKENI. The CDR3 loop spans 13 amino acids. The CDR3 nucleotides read TGTGCCAGCTCACCACCGGCAGAAGAAAAACTGTTTTTT. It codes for CASSPPAEEKLFF.

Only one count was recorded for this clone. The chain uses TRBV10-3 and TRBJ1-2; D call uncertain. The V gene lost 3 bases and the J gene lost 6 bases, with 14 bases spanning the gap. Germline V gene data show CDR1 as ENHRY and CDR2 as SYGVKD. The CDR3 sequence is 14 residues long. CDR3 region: CAISDEGGQDGYTF. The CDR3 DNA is TGTGCCATCAGTGACGAGGGAGGGCAGGATGGCTACACCTTC.

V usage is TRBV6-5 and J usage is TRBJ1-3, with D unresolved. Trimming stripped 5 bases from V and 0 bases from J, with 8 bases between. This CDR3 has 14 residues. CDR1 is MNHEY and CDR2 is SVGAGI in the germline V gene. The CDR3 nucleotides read TGTGCCAGCAGTACACCGAGCTCTGGAAACACCATATATTTT. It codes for CASSTPSSGNTIYF.

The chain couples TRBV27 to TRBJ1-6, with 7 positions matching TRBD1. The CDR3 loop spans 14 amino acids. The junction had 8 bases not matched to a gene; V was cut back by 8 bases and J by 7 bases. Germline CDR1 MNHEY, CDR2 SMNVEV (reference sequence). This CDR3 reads CASWSGTVNSPLHF. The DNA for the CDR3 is TGTGCCAGCTGGTCCGGGACAGTAAATTCACCCCTCCACTTT.

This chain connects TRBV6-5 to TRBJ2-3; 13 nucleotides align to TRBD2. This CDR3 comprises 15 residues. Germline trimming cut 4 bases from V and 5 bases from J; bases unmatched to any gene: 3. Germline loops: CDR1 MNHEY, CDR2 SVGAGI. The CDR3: CASSSRLAGGDTQYF. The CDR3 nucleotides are TGTGCCAGCAGTTCTCGACTAGCGGGGGGAGATACGCAGTATTTT.

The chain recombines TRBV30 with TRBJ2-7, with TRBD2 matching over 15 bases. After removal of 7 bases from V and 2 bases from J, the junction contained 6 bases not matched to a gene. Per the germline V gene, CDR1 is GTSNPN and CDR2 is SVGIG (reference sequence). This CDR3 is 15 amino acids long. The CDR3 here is CALGTSGRSAYEQYF. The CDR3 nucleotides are TGTGCCTTGGGGACTAGCGGGAGGTCGGCCTACGAGCAGTACTTC. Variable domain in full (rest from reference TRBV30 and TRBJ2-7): SQTIHQWPATLVQPVGSPLSLECTVEGTSNPNLYWYRQAAGRGLQLLFYSVGIGQISSEVPQNLSASRPQDRQFILSSKKLLLSDSGFYLCALGTSGRSAYEQYFGPGTRLTVT.

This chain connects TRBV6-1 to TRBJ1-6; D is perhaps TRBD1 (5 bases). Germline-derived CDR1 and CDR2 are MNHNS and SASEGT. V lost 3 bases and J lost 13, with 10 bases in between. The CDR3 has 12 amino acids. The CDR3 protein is CASSDGTAPLHF. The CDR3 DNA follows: TGTGCCAGCAGTGACGGGACTGCGCCCCTCCACTTT.

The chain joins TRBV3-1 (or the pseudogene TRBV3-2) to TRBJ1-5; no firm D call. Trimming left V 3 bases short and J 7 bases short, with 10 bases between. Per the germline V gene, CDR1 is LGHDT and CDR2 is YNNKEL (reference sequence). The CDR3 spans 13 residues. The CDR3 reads CASSQELGQPQHF. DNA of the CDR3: TGTGCCAGCAGCCAGGAATTAGGGCAGCCCCAGCATTTT.

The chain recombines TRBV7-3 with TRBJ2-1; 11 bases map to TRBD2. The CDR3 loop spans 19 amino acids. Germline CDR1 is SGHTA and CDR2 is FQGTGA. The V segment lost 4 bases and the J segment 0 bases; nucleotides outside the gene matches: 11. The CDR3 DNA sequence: TGTGCCAGCAGCTCGGGGGGGACTAGCGGAGCTCGCTCCTACAATGAGCAGTTCTTC. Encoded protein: CASSSGGTSGARSYNEQFF. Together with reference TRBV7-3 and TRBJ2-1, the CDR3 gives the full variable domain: GAGVSQTPSNKVTEKGKYVELRCDPISGHTALYWYRQSLGQGPEFLIYFQGTGAADDSGLPNDRFFAVRPEGSVSTLKIQRTERGDSAVYLCASSSGGTSGARSYNEQFFGPGTRLTVL.

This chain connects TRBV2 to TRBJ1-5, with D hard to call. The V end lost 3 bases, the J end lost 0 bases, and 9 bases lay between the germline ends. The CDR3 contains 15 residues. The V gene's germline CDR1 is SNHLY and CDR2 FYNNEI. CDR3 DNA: TGTGCCAGCAGTGAGTCGAGAAATAGCAATCAGCCCCAGCATTTT. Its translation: CASSESRNSNQPQHF.

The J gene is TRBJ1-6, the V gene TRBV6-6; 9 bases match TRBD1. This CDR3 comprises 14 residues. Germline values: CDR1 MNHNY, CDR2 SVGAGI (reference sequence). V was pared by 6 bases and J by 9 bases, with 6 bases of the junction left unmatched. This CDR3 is CASRGQGTGSPLHF. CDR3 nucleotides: TGTGCCAGCAGAGGACAGGGGACCGGTTCACCCCTCCACTTT.

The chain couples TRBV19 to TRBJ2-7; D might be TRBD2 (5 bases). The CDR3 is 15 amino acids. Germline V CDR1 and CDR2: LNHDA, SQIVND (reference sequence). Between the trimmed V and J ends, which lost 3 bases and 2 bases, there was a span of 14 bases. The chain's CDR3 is CASSIGSRGTYEQYF. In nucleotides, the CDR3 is TGTGCCAGTAGTATTGGGAGCCGGGGAACCTACGAGCAGTACTTC.

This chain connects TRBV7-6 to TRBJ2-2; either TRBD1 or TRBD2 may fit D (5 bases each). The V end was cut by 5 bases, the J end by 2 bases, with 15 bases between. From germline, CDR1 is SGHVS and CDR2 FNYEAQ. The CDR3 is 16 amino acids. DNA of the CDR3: TGTGCCAGCAGCGCCACAGGAGGTGTAAACACCGGGGAGCTGTTTTTT. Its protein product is CASSATGGVNTGELFF.

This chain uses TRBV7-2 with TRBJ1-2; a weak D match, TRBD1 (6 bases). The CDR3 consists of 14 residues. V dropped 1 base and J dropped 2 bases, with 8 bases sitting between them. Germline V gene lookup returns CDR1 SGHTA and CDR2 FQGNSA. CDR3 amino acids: CASSLEQGNYGYTF. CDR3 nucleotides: TGTGCCAGCAGCTTAGAGCAGGGGAACTATGGCTACACCTTC.

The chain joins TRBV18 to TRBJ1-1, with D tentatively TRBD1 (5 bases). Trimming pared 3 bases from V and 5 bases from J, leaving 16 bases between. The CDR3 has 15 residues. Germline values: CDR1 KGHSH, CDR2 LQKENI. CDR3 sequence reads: CASSPGGKIQTEAFF. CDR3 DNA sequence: TGTGCCAGCTCACCCGGGGGGAAGATCCAGACTGAAGCTTTCTTT.

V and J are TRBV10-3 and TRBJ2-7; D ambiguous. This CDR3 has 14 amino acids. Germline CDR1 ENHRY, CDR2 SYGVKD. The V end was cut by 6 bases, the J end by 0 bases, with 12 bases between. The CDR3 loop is CAISEIPDSYEQYF. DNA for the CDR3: TGTGCCATCAGCGAAATACCCGACTCCTACGAGCAGTACTTC.

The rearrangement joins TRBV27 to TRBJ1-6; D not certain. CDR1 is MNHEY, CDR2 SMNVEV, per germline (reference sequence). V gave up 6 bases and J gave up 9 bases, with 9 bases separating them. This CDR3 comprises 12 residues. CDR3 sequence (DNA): TGTGCCAGCAGGTCGTTCAGTTCACCCCTCCACTTT. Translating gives CASRSFSSPLHF.

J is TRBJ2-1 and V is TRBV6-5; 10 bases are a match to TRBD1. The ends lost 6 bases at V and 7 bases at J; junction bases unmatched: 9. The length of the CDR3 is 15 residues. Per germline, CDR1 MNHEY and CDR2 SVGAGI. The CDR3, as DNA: TGTGCCAGCAGGAAGGACAGGGGGAGTTCTAATGAGCAGTTCTTC. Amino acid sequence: CASRKDRGSSNEQFF.

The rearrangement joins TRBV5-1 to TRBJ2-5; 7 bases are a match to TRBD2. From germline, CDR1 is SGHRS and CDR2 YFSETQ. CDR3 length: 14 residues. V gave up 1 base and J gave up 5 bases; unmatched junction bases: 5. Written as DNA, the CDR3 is TGCGCCAGCAGCTTGTCTGGACTAGGGGAGACCCAGTACTTC. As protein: CASSLSGLGETQYF.

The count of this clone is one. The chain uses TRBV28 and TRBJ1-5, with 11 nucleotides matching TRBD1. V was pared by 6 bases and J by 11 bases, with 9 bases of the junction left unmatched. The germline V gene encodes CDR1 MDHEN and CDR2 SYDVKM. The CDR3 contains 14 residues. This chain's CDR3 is CASREGQGEIAQHF. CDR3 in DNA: TGTGCCAGCAGGGAGGGACAGGGGGAGATAGCCCAGCATTTT.

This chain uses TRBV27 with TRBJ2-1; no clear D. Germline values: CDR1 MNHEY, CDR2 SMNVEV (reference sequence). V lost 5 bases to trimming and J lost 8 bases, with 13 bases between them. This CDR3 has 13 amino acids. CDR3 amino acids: CASSPLLVDEQFF. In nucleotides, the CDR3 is TGTGCCAGCAGTCCCCTCCTTGTAGATGAGCAGTTCTTC.